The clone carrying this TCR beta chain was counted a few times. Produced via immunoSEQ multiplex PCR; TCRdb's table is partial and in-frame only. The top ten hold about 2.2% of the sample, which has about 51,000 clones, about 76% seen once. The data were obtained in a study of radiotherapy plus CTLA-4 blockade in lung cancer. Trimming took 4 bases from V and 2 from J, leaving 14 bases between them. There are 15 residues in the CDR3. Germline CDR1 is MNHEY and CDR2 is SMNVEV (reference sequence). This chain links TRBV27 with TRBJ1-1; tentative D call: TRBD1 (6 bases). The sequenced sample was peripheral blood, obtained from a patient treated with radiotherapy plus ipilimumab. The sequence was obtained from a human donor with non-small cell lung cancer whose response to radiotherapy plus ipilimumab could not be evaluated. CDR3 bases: TGTGCCAGCAGTTGGGTCGCAGGGGTCAACACTGAAGCTTTCTTT. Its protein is CASSWVAGVNTEAFF.